A single sample gave rise to the 22 T cell receptor beta chains below, sequenced in a study of OX40 agonist ivuxolimab in advanced cancers. The protocol was immunoSEQ multiplex PCR, while the TCRdb copy is restricted to in-frame clones and leaves out a portion. The sample lists about 77,000 clones, under 90% occurring once. The sequencing here drew on CD4+ or CD8+ T cells sorted from blood, taken in a trial of the OX40 agonist ivuxolimab. These TCRs come from an adult with an advanced solid tumor such as melanoma, head and neck, liver or kidney cancer.

This clone was counted a single time. The chain is built from TRBV7-9 and TRBJ2-2; tentatively, D is TRBD2 (7 bases). CDR1 is SEHNR, CDR2 FQNEAQ, per germline (reference sequence). Trimming shortened V by 2 bases and J by 4 bases, and 17 bases separated the two germline ends. This CDR3 contains 17 residues. The CDR3 loop reads CASSLKGGLAVTGELFF. The CDR3, as DNA: TGTGCCAGCAGCTTAAAGGGGGGGCTAGCGGTCACCGGGGAGCTGTTTTTT.

The chain links TRBV10-3 to TRBJ2-2; D call uncertain. Germline CDR1 reads ENHRY; CDR2 reads SYGVKD. Trimming removed 0 bases from V and 1 base from J, with 9 bases in between. This CDR3 has 16 residues. The DNA for the CDR3 is TGTGCCATCAGTGAGTCTAGACTCTTGAACACCGGGGAGCTGTTTTTT. Residues: CAISESRLLNTGELFF.

The J gene is TRBJ2-2, the V gene TRBV4-1, with 8 bases identical to TRBD2. With 4 bases clipped from V and 4 bases from J, the junction kept 8 bases outside the gene matches. The CDR3 sequence is 16 residues long. Per germline, CDR1 MGHRA and CDR2 YSYEKL. For the CDR3, the DNA is TGCGCCAGCAGCCTACACCCGGGGGGGGTCACCGGGGAGCTGTTTTTT. This sequence encodes CASSLHPGGVTGELFF.

V usage is TRBV6-1 and J usage is TRBJ2-5; D remains unclear. This CDR3 region has 13 residues. V was pared by 0 bases and J by 7 bases, with 9 bases between. CDR1 and CDR2 (germline): MNHNS, SASEGT. The CDR3 DNA reads TGTGCCAGCAGTGAAGCCGTGCGCAGGACCCAGTACTTC. Residues: CASSEAVRRTQYF.

On this clone itself: Other DNA sequences in this specimen translate into the identical CDR3. This rearrangement joins TRBV5-1 to TRBJ1-1; TRBD1 is a possible D gene (5 bases). The germline V gene encodes CDR1 SGHRS and CDR2 YFSETQ. The CDR3 sequence is 15 residues long. Trimming took 0 bases from V and 3 from J, leaving 12 bases between them. The CDR3 here is CASSLVIGGDTEAFF. CDR3 bases: TGCGCCAGCAGCTTGGTAATCGGGGGTGACACTGAAGCTTTCTTT.

This chain connects TRBV10-3 to TRBJ2-2, with 7 bases aligning to TRBD2. The CDR3 loop spans 18 amino acids. The germline CDR1 and CDR2 sequences are ENHRY and SYGVKD. The V gene end was trimmed by 10 bases and the J gene end by 6 bases; junction bases not matched to a gene: 23. Here the CDR3 DNA reads TGTGCCACCACCCCCTCGGCGTTCGGCGGGAGAGGGCCCGGGGAGCTGTTTTTT. This encodes CATTPSAFGGRGPGELFF.

The chain joins TRBV7-4 to TRBJ2-2; D might be TRBD2 (5 bases). Looked up from germline, CDR1 is SGHVT and CDR2 is SQSDAQ. The V gene lost 2 bases and the J gene lost 6 bases, with 10 bases spanning the gap. This CDR3 comprises 14 residues. As DNA, the CDR3 is TGTGCCAGCAGCTTAATGGCGGGCCCCGGGGAGCTGTTTTTT. This translates into CASSLMAGPGELFF. The full variable domain, completed using reference TRBV7-4 and TRBJ2-2, is GAGVSQSPRYKVAKRGRDVALRCDSISGHVTLYWYRQTLGQGSEVLTYSQSDAQRDKSGRPSGRFSAERPERSVSTLKIQRTEQGDSAVYLCASSLMAGPGELFFGEGSRLTVL.

The J gene is TRBJ1-2, the V gene TRBV7-2; 7 bases map to TRBD1. The junction had 8 bases not matched to a gene; V was cut back by 5 bases and J by 5 bases. CDR1 and CDR2 (germline): SGHTA, FQGNSA. The CDR3 is 14 residues long. CDR3 sequence reads: CASSPDRRGYGYTF. CDR3 sequence (DNA): TGTGCCAGCAGCCCGGACAGGAGAGGGTATGGCTACACCTTC.

This clone was seen only once. The chain couples TRBV27 to TRBJ1-1; TRBD1 might be the D (5 bases). V lost 6 bases, J lost 1 base, and 9 bases lay in between. CDR1 and CDR2 from the germline V gene are MNHEY and SMNVEV (reference sequence). This CDR3 has 13 amino acids. The CDR3 loop reads CASRRGENTEAFF. The CDR3 DNA sequence: TGTGCCAGCAGGAGGGGTGAGAACACTGAAGCTTTCTTT.

This chain uses TRBV5-4 with TRBJ2-1, with a tentative D call TRBD1 (6 bases). V was cut by 3 bases and J by 9 bases, with 10 bases left in between. The CDR3 sequence is 12 residues long. CDR1 SGHNT and CDR2 YYREEE come from the germline V gene (reference sequence). CDR3 protein: CASSWQGFEQFF. The CDR3 coding sequence is TGTGCCAGCAGCTGGCAGGGGTTTGAGCAGTTCTTC.

The chain recombines TRBV7-2 with TRBJ2-5, with D unclear. The CDR3 length is 11 residues. Trimming removed 3 bases at V and 2 bases at J, with 1 base between. Germline lookup yields CDR1 SGHTA and CDR2 FQGNSA. CDR3 in amino acids: CASSFQETQYF. DNA for the CDR3: TGTGCCAGCAGCTTTCAAGAGACCCAGTACTTC.

J is TRBJ2-1 and V is TRBV11-2; tentatively, D is TRBD2 (5 bases). The V gene lost 7 bases and the J gene lost 2 bases, with 21 bases spanning the gap. CDR1 is SGHAT, CDR2 FQNNGV, per germline. The CDR3 has 17 amino acids. CDR3 bases: TGTGCCAGCACCCCCGGTAGGGCTAGCAGACCCTACAATGAGCAGTTCTTC. Protein product: CASTPGRASRPYNEQFF. The variable domain in full, with the rest retrieved from reference TRBV11-2 and TRBJ2-1, is EAGVAQSPRYKIIEKRQSVAFWCNPISGHATLYWYQQILGQGPKLLIQFQNNGVVDDSQLPKDRFSAERLKGVDSTLKIQPAKLEDSAVYLCASTPGRASRPYNEQFFGPGTRLTVL.

V is TRBV10-1 and J is TRBJ1-5; D is unresolved. The germline gives CDR1 WNHNN, CDR2 SYGVQD (reference sequence). The CDR3 covers 15 residues. V lost 6 bases to trimming and J lost 6 bases, with 18 bases between them. The CDR3 loop is CASRRRGRKGQPQHF. CDR3 coding DNA: TGCGCCAGCAGGAGGCGAGGGCGCAAGGGTCAGCCCCAGCATTTT.

The chain uses TRBV10-3 and TRBJ2-1, with D possibly matching TRBD1 (5 bases). The germline V and J ends were trimmed by 6 bases and 6 bases, with 9 bases remaining between them. Germline V gives CDR1 ENHRY, CDR2 SYGVKD. The CDR3 has 12 amino acids. The CDR3 reads CAIRNQGNEQFF. Written as DNA, the CDR3 is TGTGCCATCAGAAACCAGGGCAATGAGCAGTTCTTC.

The chain recombines TRBV9 with TRBJ2-7; D is unresolved. Germline CDR1 is SGDLS and CDR2 is YYNGEE. This CDR3 region has 14 residues. V lost 4 bases to trimming and J lost 0 bases, with 11 bases between them. The CDR3 loop is CASSPRPHSYEQYF. The CDR3 coding sequence is TGTGCCAGCAGCCCCCGACCCCACTCCTACGAGCAGTACTTC. The entire variable domain, with the rest obtained from reference TRBV9 and TRBJ2-7, is as follows: DSGVTQTPKHLITATGQRVTLRCSPRSGDLSVYWYQQSLDQGLQFLIQYYNGEERAKGNILERFSAQQFPDLHSELNLSSLELGDSALYFCASSPRPHSYEQYFGPGTRLTVT.

The chain employs TRBV30 and TRBJ1-6, with a tentative D call TRBD1 (6 bases). Per the germline V gene, CDR1 is GTSNPN and CDR2 is SVGIG (reference sequence). V lost 0 bases and J lost 4, with 16 bases in between. The CDR3 spans 17 residues. The CDR3, as DNA: TGTGCCTGGAGTGTGGATAGAACAGGGAATTATAATTCACCCCTCCACTTT. Amino acids: CAWSVDRTGNYNSPLHF.

The rearrangement joins TRBV12-5 to TRBJ1-5; D remains ambiguous. Trimming left V 2 bases short and J 3 bases short, with 5 bases between. Germline loops: CDR1 LGHNT, CDR2 FRNRAP. The CDR3 contains 13 residues. The DNA of the CDR3 is TGTGCTAGTGGTTTGTCCTTCAATCAGCCCCAGCATTTT. Amino acid sequence: CASGLSFNQPQHF.

This sequence joins TRBV5-1 and TRBJ1-1; 7 bases map to TRBD1. Germline CDR1 is SGHRS and CDR2 is YFSETQ. Trimming cost V 3 bases and J 4 bases; bases outside gene matches: 3. The CDR3 consists of 13 residues. This chain's CDR3 is CASSSGQVTEAFF. Written as DNA, the CDR3 is TGCGCCAGCAGCTCCGGACAGGTCACTGAAGCTTTCTTT.

This clone was seen more than once but under ten times. The CDR3 loop reads CASSTGQALEAFF. CDR3 DNA: TGTGCCAGCAGCACCGGACAGGCCCTTGAAGCTTTCTTT. The genes are TRBV2 and TRBJ1-1, with TRBD1 matching over 7 bases. Trimming cost V 6 bases and J 7 bases; bases outside gene matches: 8. This CDR3 region has 13 residues. Germline-derived CDR1 and CDR2 are SNHLY and FYNNEI.

The chain combines TRBV4-1 with TRBJ2-7, with TRBD2 matching 7 bases. The germline CDR1 and CDR2 sequences are MGHRA and YSYEKL. This CDR3 spans 18 amino acids. V shed 1 base, J shed 0 bases, and the junction held 12 bases outside the gene matches. The DNA for the CDR3 is TGCGCCAGCAGCCAAGTCCCGGGGGGATTAGGGGTCTCCTACGAGCAGTACTTC. Protein product: CASSQVPGGLGVSYEQYF.

The gene calls are TRBV10-2 and TRBJ1-6, with D unresolved. The length of the CDR3 is 13 residues. Trimming cost V 3 bases and J 5 bases, with 5 bases left between them. CDR1 and CDR2 (germline): WSHSY, SAAADI. The CDR3: CASSDRNNSPLHF. CDR3 DNA sequence: TGCGCCAGCAGTGATCGGAATAATTCACCCCTCCACTTT.

The chain couples TRBV5-4 to TRBJ1-4; 10 nucleotides match TRBD1. This CDR3 contains 15 residues. CDR1 and CDR2 (germline): SGHNT, YYREEE (reference sequence). Unmatched junction bases numbered 7, after V lost 4 bases and J lost 7 bases. As DNA, the CDR3 is TGTGCCAGCAGCCCCCGGACAGGGGGGACTGAAAAACTGTTTTTT. Amino acids: CASSPRTGGTEKLFF.